The source of this TCR beta chain is a study of shared clonotypes between healthy human individuals. CD8 cells regarded as naive lacked CD45RO, were positively chosen for CCR7, and omitted terminally differentiated effector memory CD45RA+ cells. Study-wide results and caveats: Exclusively blood specimens were collected; tissue repertoires likely differ.

The table came from immunoSEQ multiplex PCR; TCRdb's copy has only in-frame clones and leaves some out. The profile shows 2 million to 2.5 million clones, about 92% of them singletons. About this clone: Antigen specificity is unknown.

V lost 0 bases and J 2 bases, leaving 4 bases between the germline ends. This CDR3 is built from 13 residues. Germline loops: CDR1 SGHAT, CDR2 FQNNGV. The sample consisted of naive CD8+ T cells from PBMCs. The sequence was collected from a man younger than 35 in good health. Some clones in this sample may be carry-over from other donors' samples. The chain joins TRBV11-2 to TRBJ2-5; no firm D call. The CDR3 DNA reads as TGTGCCAGCAGCTTAGAACAGCAAGAGACCCAGTACTTC. Its translation: CASSLEQQETQYF.